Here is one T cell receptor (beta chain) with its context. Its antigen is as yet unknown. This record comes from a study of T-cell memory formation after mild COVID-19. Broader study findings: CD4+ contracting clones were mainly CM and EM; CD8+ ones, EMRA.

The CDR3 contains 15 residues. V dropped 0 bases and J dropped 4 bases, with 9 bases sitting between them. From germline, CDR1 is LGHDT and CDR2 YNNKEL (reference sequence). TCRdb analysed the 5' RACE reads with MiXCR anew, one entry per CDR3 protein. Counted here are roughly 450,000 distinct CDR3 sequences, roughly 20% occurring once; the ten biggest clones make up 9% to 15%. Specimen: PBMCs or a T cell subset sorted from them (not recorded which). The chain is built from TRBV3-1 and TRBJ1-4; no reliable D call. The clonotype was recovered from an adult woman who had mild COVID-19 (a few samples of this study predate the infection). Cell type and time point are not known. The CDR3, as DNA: TGTGCCAGCAGCCAAGATGGAAGGTATAATGAAAAACTGTTTTTT. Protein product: CASSQDGRYNEKLFF.